The source of this T cell receptor beta chain is a study of beta chain features in type 1 diabetes. Looking at the study overall: Age, gender and cell yields were alike across patients and healthy donors. Findings and caveats of the study: Compared with healthy donors, patients appeared to share more similar naive, central memory and regulatory TCRB repertoires. Any role of HLA type in TCRB rearrangement remained unresolved here. More deletions and fewer insertions at VDJ junctions were found in patients with type 1 diabetes.

As regards this clone: Its cognate antigen is unknown.

TCRB transcripts that were expressed got sequenced, as all of the isolated RNA had been reverse transcribed. Clones were read by immunoSEQ multiplex PCR, and TCRdb kept only the in-frame ones, dropping some. The repertoire includes about 290,000 clones, roughly 8% of them detected once, and roughly 1% sits in the top ten. The CDR3 contains 16 residues. Germline V gene lookup returns CDR1 SNHLY and CDR2 FYNNEI. J lost 1 base, V lost 1 base, and 3 bases had no gene match. The TCR comes from a woman aged 18-30 years in good health. V is TRBV2 and J is TRBJ2-3; the match to TRBD2 covers 9 bases. Sequencing was done on a sample of central memory CD4+ T cells from blood. This CDR3 is CASSEGIAGGTDTQYF. As DNA, the CDR3 is TGTGCCAGCAGTGAAGGAATAGCGGGGGGCACAGATACGCAGTATTTT.